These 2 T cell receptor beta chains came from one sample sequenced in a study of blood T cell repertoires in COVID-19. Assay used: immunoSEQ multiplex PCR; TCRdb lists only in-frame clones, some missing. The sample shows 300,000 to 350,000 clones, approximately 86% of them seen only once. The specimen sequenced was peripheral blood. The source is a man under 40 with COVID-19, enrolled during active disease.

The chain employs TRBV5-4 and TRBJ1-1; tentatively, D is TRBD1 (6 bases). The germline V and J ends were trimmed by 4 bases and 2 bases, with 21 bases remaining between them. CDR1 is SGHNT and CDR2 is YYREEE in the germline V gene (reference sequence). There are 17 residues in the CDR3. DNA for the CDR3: TGTGCCAGCAGCCCCGGTGGTAGTACAGGGCGAAACACTGAAGCTTTCTTT. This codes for CASSPGGSTGRNTEAFF.

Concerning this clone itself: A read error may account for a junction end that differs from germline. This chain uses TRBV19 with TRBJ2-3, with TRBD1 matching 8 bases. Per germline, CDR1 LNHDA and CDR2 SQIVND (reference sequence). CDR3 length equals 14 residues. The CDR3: CACSRDRPTDTQYF. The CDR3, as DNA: TGTGCCTGTAGTCGGGACAGGCCCACAGATACGCAGTATTTT.